The 15 T cell receptor beta chains below were found in one sample sequenced in a study of chemoradiotherapy in HPV16-positive cancers. Some clones are missing from TCRdb's copy, which holds only in-frame ones; the method was immunoSEQ multiplex PCR. Here the sample spans about 68,000 clones, roughly 90% being singletons. Source: blood, taken from a patient who underwent chemoradiotherapy. The origin of the receptors is a human donor with HPV-associated anogenital cancer.

CDR3 sequence reads: CASSLQRGPSAKNIQYF. For the CDR3, the DNA is TGTGCCAGCAGCCTTCAGCGGGGGCCCTCAGCCAAAAACATTCAGTACTTC. The chain uses TRBV11-2 and TRBJ2-4, with 8 bases matching TRBD2. With V trimmed by 5 bases and J by 0 bases, 9 bases remained unmatched. CDR1 and CDR2 (germline): SGHAT, FQNNGV. The CDR3 loop spans 17 amino acids.

The chain couples TRBV5-6 to TRBJ2-5, with D perhaps TRBD1 (6 bases). CDR1 and CDR2 (germline): SGHDT, YYEEEE. There are 13 residues in the CDR3. Trimming removed 2 bases from V and 2 bases from J, with 7 bases in between. The CDR3 DNA is TGTGCCAGCAGCTTTCAGGGGCAAGAGACCCAGTACTTC. Its translation: CASSFQGQETQYF.

The J gene is TRBJ2-7, the V gene TRBV7-9; possible D gene TRBD2, 10 bases. The germline V and J ends were trimmed by 5 bases and 1 base, with 27 bases remaining between them. The CDR3 length is 19 residues. CDR1 and CDR2 from the germline V gene are SEHNR and FQNEAQ (reference sequence). Here the CDR3 reads CASSHGQGLAGAISYEQYF. The CDR3 DNA is TGTGCCAGCAGCCACGGACAGGGGCTAGCGGGGGCTATTTCCTACGAGCAGTACTTC.

The chain links TRBV5-6 to TRBJ1-6; no definite D call. This CDR3 has 16 amino acids. V was shortened by 3 bases and J by 8 bases, with 18 bases between the two germline ends. Germline CDR1 and CDR2: SGHDT and YYEEEE. CDR3 nucleotides: TGTGCCAGCAGCTCAGCCCGCCTGATTCCTGATTCACCCCTCCACTTT. It specifies CASSSARLIPDSPLHF.

V usage is TRBV19 and J usage is TRBJ1-1; D possibly corresponds to TRBD1 (5 bases). This CDR3 is built from 14 residues. Germline V lookup: CDR1 LNHDA, CDR2 SQIVND (reference sequence). Trimming left V 2 bases short and J 8 bases short, with 15 bases between. CDR3 DNA sequence: TGTGCCAGTAGTATAAGTGCCGTGCAGGGCGAAGCTTTCTTT. Residues: CASSISAVQGEAFF.

The rearrangement links TRBV6-1 to TRBJ1-1; D gene uncertain. The CDR3 length is 15 residues. Deletions cut 2 bases from V and 2 bases from J, with 12 bases between. Germline V gene data show CDR1 as MNHNS and CDR2 as SASEGT. This chain's CDR3 is CASSEPRGGNTEAFF. The CDR3 region has the DNA TGTGCCAGCAGTGAACCCCGGGGTGGTAACACTGAAGCTTTCTTT.

V is TRBV5-1 and J is TRBJ2-7; TRBD1 might be the D (5 bases). The CDR3 totals 14 residues. The V and J ends lost 4 bases and 6 bases respectively, with 17 bases between them. CDR1 and CDR2 (germline): SGHRS, YFSETQ. The CDR3 DNA is TGCGCCAGCAGCCGAGGTGGCAGGGCACGCGAGCAGTACTTC. Amino acids: CASSRGGRAREQYF.

The genes are TRBV6-1 and TRBJ2-7; tentatively, D is TRBD1 (5 bases). V lost 0 bases, J lost 6 bases, and 9 bases lay in between. CDR1 and CDR2 (germline): MNHNS, SASEGT. The CDR3 length is 13 residues. DNA of the CDR3: TGTGCCAGCAGTGAAGCCCAGGGAAGCGAGCAGTACTTC. Protein: CASSEAQGSEQYF.

The rearrangement links TRBV7-9 to TRBJ2-5; TRBD2 matches 11 bases. CDR3 length: 16 amino acids. The junction had 7 bases not matched to a gene; V was cut back by 5 bases and J by 2 bases. CDR1 SEHNR and CDR2 FQNEAQ come from the germline V gene (reference sequence). DNA for the CDR3: TGTGCCAGCAGCCCTAGCGGGGGGCCAGGACAAGAGACCCAGTACTTC. It yields the protein CASSPSGGPGQETQYF.

The chain uses TRBV6-4 and TRBJ2-3; 9 bases are shared with TRBD2. Trimming took 9 bases from V and 3 from J; bases not matched to a gene: 4. CDR1 and CDR2 from the germline V gene are MRHNA and SNTAGT. The CDR3 runs to 13 residues. CDR3 loop: CASASGVTDTQYF. CDR3 nucleotides: TGTGCCAGTGCTAGCGGGGTGACAGATACGCAGTATTTT.

The rearrangement uses TRBV7-2 and TRBJ1-2, with TRBD1 identical over 8 bases. After removal of 5 bases from V and 8 bases from J, the junction contained 19 bases not matched to a gene. Germline V lookup: CDR1 SGHTA, CDR2 FQGNSA. The CDR3 is 17 residues long. The CDR3 sequence is CASSPRATRGGDRGYTF. In DNA form, the CDR3 reads TGTGCCAGCAGCCCTCGTGCCACCCGTGGGGGGGACAGGGGCTACACCTTC.

CDR3 protein: CASSESEGSGTEAFF. CDR3 DNA: TGTGCCAGCAGTGAAAGTGAGGGATCTGGGACTGAAGCTTTCTTT. The chain combines TRBV6-1 with TRBJ1-1, with D hard to call. Germline CDR1 is MNHNS and CDR2 is SASEGT. This CDR3 region has 15 residues. Between the trimmed V and J ends, which lost 2 bases and 5 bases, there was a span of 15 bases.

The CDR3 nucleotides read TGTGCCAGCACCAAAGGGGGTAGCGGGATTTTTATGGGGCAGTTCTTC. This codes for CASTKGGSGIFMGQFF. The gene calls are TRBV28 and TRBJ2-1, with 8 positions matching TRBD2. The CDR3 spans 16 residues. Germline V lookup: CDR1 MDHEN, CDR2 SYDVKM. Trimming took 7 bases from V and 12 from J; bases not matched to a gene: 20. Full variable domain (remainder filled in from reference TRBV28 and TRBJ2-1): DVKVTQSSRYLVKRTGEKVFLECVQDMDHENMFWYRQDPGLGLRLIYFSYDVKMKEKGDIPEGYSVSREKKERFSLILESASTNQTSMYLCASTKGGSGIFMGQFFGPGTRLTVL.

The chain carries TRBV9 and TRBJ2-5; TRBD2 matches at 8 bases. The V gene end was trimmed by 4 bases and the J gene end by 5 bases; junction bases not matched to a gene: 13. This CDR3 is built from 16 residues. Germline assignment: CDR1 SGDLS and CDR2 YYNGEE. The CDR3 is CASSPGGALALETQYF. CDR3 bases: TGTGCCAGCAGCCCCGGGGGGGCCCTCGCCTTGGAGACCCAGTACTTC.

The V and J genes are TRBV5-6 and TRBJ1-2; possible D gene TRBD1, 5 bases. Trimming shortened V by 1 base and J by 6 bases, and 16 bases separated the two germline ends. CDR3 size: 15 residues. Germline CDR1 is SGHDT and CDR2 is YYEEEE. The CDR3 DNA sequence: TGTGCCAGCAGCTTGCGTCAAGGGGCGCTCCATGGCTACACCTTC. Protein product: CASSLRQGALHGYTF. The entire variable domain, with the rest obtained from reference TRBV5-6 and TRBJ1-2, is as follows: DAGVTQSPTHLIKTRGQQVTLRCSPKSGHDTVSWYQQALGQGPQFIFQYYEEEERQRGNFPDRFSGHQFPNYSSELNVNALLLGDSALYLCASSLRQGALHGYTFGSGTRLTVV.